This TCR beta chain was sequenced during a study of CD8 T cells in ankylosing spondylitis. Germline V gene sequence: CDR1 SNHLY, CDR2 FYNNEI. The CDR3 covers 15 residues. V was pared by 4 bases and J by 7 bases, with 4 bases of the junction left unmatched. The study's findings and limits: Reportedly, significant enrichment of disease-linked clones occurred in matched ankylosing spondylitis synovial fluid. There was a TCR beta motif, made of eight highly homologous variants, that appeared characteristic of ankylosing spondylitis blood.

Libraries of TCR beta came from quantitative 5'-RACE with molecular barcodes. TCRdb re-analysed the 5' RACE reads in MiXCR, keeping a single row per CDR3 protein. The sample comprises approximately 150,000 distinct CDR3 sequences, around a third of which are singletons, and around 6% rests with the top ten. Regarding this clonotype: What it binds is unknown.

This clonotype originated in a male donor with ankylosing spondylitis. V is TRBV2 and J is TRBJ2-3; 14 bases are a match to TRBD2. Material: synovial fluid, either unsorted or a sorted T cell fraction (not recorded which). Here the CDR3 DNA reads TGTGCCAGCAGTGCCGGGACTAGCGGGGGTAATACGCAGTATTTT. Translating it yields CASSAGTSGGNTQYF.